This TCR beta chain was captured in a study of control samples from healthy donors and cancer patients. The germline V and J ends were trimmed by 0 bases and 1 base, with 12 bases remaining between them. The CDR3 is 16 amino acids. The germline V gene encodes CDR1 SGHNT and CDR2 YYREEE (reference sequence). Measured with immunoSEQ multiplex PCR; TCRdb has only the in-frame clones, and not every one. The sample includes some 120,000 clones, over 75% of them seen just once. This receptor was identified in a man aged 18 to 29 in good health. The sample comprised blood. V usage is TRBV5-4 and J usage is TRBJ2-3; unclear D gene. The CDR3 bases are TGTGCCAGCAGCTTGGCCGGGCTAGTCGGCACAGATACGCAGTATTTT. This translates into CASSLAGLVGTDTQYF.